This T cell receptor (beta chain) was identified in a study of regulatory T cells in long-lasting Graves disease. The wider study: Persistence in Graves' disease denoted antithyroid drug use beyond 5 years alongside positive TSH receptor antibodies. Broader study findings: Sharing of public clonotypes was greater in persistent patients (over 2,500) than in new patients (fewer than 1,000). Lower TCR diversity characterized persistent Graves' patients relative to newly diagnosed patients.

The authors built TCR beta libraries using iRepertoire HTBI primers and Arm-PCR of CDR3 regions. One entry per CDR3 protein results from TCRdb running MiXCR on the multiplex PCR reads. The profile covers about 470,000 distinct CDR3 sequences, with 20% to 25% appearing a single time and under 9% taken by the ten largest. Time point indicated: persistent/refractory GD, antithyroid drugs over 5 years with positive TRAb. PBMC-extracted RNA yielded the TCR library. EDTA tubes collected roughly 9 milliliters of peripheral blood. V shed 4 bases and J shed 0 bases, with 14 bases lying between them. Germline CDR1 is SGHAT and CDR2 is FQNNGV. This CDR3 spans 16 amino acids. In regard to this clonotype: Its antigen is not known.

The specimen comprised peripheral blood mononuclear cells (PBMCs), sampled when the disease was refractory, from a patient treated with antithyroid drugs. This TCR was recovered from a female donor with Graves disease. This chain uses TRBV11-2 with TRBJ2-3; TRBD2 is a possible D gene (5 bases). CDR3 coding DNA: TGTGCCAGCAGCTCCCGTGGCGGGCACAGCACAGATACGCAGTATTTT. Translating gives CASSSRGGHSTDTQYF.